This T cell receptor beta chain was found in a study of glioma-infiltrating T cells after dendritic cell vaccination. CDR1 and CDR2 from the germline V gene are MDHEN and SYDVKM. V shed 8 bases, J shed 0 bases, and the junction held 5 bases outside the gene matches. This CDR3 is 14 amino acids long. Assay used: immunoSEQ multiplex PCR; TCRdb lists only in-frame clones, some missing. The data contain around 73,000 clones, approximately 80% of them singletons. The V call is TRBV28, the J call TRBJ2-3; 7 bases match TRBD2. The TCR sequence derives from a human donor with glioblastoma. Sequencing was performed on blood, taken before dendritic cell vaccination. The CDR3 is CASGRVGSTDTQYF. DNA of the CDR3: TGTGCCAGCGGGAGGGTAGGGAGCACAGATACGCAGTATTTT.